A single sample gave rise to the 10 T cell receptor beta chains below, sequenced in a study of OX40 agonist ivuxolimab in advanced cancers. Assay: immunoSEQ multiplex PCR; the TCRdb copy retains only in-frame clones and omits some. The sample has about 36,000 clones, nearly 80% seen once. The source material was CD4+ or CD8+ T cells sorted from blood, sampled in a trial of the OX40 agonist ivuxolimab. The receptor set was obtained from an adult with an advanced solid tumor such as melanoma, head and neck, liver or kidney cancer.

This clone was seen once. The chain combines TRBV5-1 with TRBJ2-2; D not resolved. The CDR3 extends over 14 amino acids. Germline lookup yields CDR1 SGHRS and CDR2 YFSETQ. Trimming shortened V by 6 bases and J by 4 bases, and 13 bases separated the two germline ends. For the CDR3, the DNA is TGCGCCAGCACGGTTGTGGATCCCACCGGGGAGCTGTTTTTT. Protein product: CASTVVDPTGELFF. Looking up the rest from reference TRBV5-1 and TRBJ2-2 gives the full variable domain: KAGVTQTPRYLIKTRGQQVTLSCSPISGHRSVSWYQQTPGQGLQFLFEYFSETQRNKGNFPGRFSGRQFSNSRSEMNVSTLELGDSALYLCASTVVDPTGELFFGEGSRLTVL.

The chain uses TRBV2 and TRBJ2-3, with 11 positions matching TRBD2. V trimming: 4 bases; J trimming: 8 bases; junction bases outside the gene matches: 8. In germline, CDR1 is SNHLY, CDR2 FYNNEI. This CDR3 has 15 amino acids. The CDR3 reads CASSGALAGGGTQYF. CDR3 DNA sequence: TGTGCCAGCAGTGGGGCCCTAGCGGGGGGAGGTACGCAGTATTTT.

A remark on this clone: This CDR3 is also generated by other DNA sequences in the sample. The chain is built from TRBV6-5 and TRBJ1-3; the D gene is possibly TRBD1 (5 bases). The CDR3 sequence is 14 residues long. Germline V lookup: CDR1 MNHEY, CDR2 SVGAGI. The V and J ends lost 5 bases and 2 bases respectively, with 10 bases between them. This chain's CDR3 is CASSPGITGNTIYF. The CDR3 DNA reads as TGTGCCAGCAGTCCAGGGATTACTGGAAACACCATATATTTT.

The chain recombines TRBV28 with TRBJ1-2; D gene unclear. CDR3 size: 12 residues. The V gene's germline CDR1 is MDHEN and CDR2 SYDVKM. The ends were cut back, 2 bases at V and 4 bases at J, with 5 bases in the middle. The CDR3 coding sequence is TGTGCCAGCAGTTTAAACCGCTATGGCTACACCTTC. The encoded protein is CASSLNRYGYTF.

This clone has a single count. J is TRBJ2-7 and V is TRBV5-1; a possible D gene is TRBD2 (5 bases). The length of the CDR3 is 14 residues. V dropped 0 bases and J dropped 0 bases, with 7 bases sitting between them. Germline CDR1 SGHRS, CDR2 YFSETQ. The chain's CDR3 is CASSLGTSSYEQYF. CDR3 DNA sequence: TGCGCCAGCAGCTTGGGTACTAGCTCCTACGAGCAGTACTTC.

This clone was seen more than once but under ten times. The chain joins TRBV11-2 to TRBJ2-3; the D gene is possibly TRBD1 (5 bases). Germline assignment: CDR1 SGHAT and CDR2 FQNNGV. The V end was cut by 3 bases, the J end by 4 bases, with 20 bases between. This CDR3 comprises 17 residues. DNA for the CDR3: TGTGCCAGCAGCTTCGCGGCATCAGGGATTTGGCCAGATACGCAGTATTTT. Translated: CASSFAASGIWPDTQYF.

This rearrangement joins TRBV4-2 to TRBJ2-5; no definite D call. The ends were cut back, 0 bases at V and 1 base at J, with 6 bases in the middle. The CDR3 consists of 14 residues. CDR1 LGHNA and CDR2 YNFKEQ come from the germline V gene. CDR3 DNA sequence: TGTGCCAGCAGCCAAGACCGCTTCCAAGAGACCCAGTACTTC. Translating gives CASSQDRFQETQYF.

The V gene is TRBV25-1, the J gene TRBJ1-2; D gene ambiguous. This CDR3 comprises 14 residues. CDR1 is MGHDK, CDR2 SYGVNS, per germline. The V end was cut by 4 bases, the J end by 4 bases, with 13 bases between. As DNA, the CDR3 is TGTGCCAGCAGTGGGTTGGTAGACCGCTATGGCTACACCTTC. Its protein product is CASSGLVDRYGYTF.

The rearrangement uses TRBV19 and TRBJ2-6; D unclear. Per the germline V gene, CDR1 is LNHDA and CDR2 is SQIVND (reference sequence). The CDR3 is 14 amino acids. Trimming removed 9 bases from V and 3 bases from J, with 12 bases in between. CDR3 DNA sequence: TGTGCCAGCTCCCCAGGAGATGGGGCCAACGTCCTGACTTTC. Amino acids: CASSPGDGANVLTF.

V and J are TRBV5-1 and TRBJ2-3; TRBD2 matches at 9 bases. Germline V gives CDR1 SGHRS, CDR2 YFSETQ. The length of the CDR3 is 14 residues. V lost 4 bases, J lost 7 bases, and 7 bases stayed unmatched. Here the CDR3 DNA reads TGCGCCAGCAGCCTCGGGACTAGCCTTCATACGCAGTATTTT. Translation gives CASSLGTSLHTQYF.